This note documents a single TCR beta chain sequence. Germline values: CDR1 MGHRA, CDR2 YSYEKL. The CDR3 runs to 15 residues. Trimming removed 2 bases from V and 2 bases from J, with 10 bases in between. The sample is drawn from a study of blood T cell repertoires in COVID-19. Turning to the study itself: The United States, Italy and Spain were the sources of the acute and convalescent COVID-19 samples. T cells, B-cell-depleted T cells, or PBMCs supplied cDNA or gDNA.

TCRdb keeps only in-frame clones here, not all; method: immunoSEQ multiplex PCR. There are about 250,000 clones in the sample; 65% to 85% occur only once, and approximately 4.8% lies in the top ten. The genes are TRBV4-1 and TRBJ2-1; perhaps TRBD1 as D (6 bases). The clonotype comes from a man aged 45-65 years with active or convalescent COVID-19. Input material: peripheral blood. This CDR3 reads CASSQNGQTYNEQFF. The CDR3 DNA reads TGCGCCAGCAGCCAAAACGGACAGACCTACAATGAGCAGTTCTTC.